This T cell receptor (beta chain) stems from a study of CD8 T cells in ankylosing spondylitis. Findings and caveats of the study: Ankylosing spondylitis blood appeared to carry a characteristic TCR beta motif of several highly homologous variants.

This CDR3 spans 16 amino acids. V gave up 3 bases and J gave up 4 bases, with 18 bases separating them. Germline lookup yields CDR1 SGHAT and CDR2 FQDESV (reference sequence). A note on this clonotype: Its antigen is not identified.

One entry per CDR3 protein results from TCRdb running MiXCR on the 5' RACE reads. This sample has some 290,000 distinct CDR3 sequences, with around 19% found just once. The clonotype comes from a male donor with ankylosing spondylitis or in good health (not recorded which). The V gene is TRBV11-1, the J gene TRBJ2-5; D may be TRBD1 or TRBD2 (5 bases each). The sample comprised blood, either unsorted or a sorted T cell fraction (not recorded which). The CDR3 loop reads CASSLRTTARGETQYF. DNA of the CDR3: TGTGCCAGCAGCTTGAGGACCACAGCGAGGGGAGAGACCCAGTACTTC.